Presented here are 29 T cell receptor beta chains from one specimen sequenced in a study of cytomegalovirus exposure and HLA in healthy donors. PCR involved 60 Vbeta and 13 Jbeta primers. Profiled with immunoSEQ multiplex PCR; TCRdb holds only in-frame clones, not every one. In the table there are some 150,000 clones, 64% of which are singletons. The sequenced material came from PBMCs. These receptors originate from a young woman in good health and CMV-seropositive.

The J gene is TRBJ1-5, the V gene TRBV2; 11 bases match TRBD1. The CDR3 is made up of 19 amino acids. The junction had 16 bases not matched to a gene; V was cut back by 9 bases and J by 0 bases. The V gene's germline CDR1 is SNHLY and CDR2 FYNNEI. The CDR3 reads CASLRDRGTGRYSNQPQHF. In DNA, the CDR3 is TGTGCCAGTCTCCGGGACAGGGGGACCGGACGGTATAGCAATCAGCCCCAGCATTTT.

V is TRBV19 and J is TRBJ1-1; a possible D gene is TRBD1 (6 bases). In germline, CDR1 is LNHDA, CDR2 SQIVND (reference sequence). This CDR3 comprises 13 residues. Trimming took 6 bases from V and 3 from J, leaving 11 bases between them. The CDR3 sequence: CASRPTGYTEAFF. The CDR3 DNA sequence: TGTGCCAGTAGACCGACAGGATACACTGAAGCTTTCTTT. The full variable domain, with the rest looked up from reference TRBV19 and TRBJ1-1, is DGGITQSPKYLFRKEGQNVTLSCEQNLNHDAMYWYRQDPGQGLRLIYYSQIVNDFQKGDIAEGYSVSREKKESFPLTVTSAQKNPTAFYLCASRPTGYTEAFFGQGTRLTVV.

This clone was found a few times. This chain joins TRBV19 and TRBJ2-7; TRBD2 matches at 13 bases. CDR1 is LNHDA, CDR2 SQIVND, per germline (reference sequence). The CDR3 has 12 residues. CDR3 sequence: CRTSGRVYEQYF. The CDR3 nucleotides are TGTAGGACTAGCGGGAGAGTCTACGAGCAGTACTTC. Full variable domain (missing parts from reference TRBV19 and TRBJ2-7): DGGITQSPKYLFRKEGQNVTLSCEQNLNHDAMYWYRQDPGQGLRLIYYSQIVNDFQKGDIAEGYSVSREKKESFPLTVTSAQKNPTAFYLCRTSGRVYEQYFGPGTRLTVT.

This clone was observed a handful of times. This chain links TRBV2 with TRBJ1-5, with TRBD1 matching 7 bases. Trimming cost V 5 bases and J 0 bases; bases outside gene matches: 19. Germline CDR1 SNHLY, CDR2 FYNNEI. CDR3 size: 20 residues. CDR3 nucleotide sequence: TGTGCCAGCAGTAATAAACAGGGGATCTATACCGTATATAGCAATCAGCCCCAGCATTTT. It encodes CASSNKQGIYTVYSNQPQHF.

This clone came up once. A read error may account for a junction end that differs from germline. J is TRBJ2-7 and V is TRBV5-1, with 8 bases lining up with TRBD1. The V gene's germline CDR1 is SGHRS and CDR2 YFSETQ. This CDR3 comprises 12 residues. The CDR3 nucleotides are TGCGCCAGCAGCTTGGATGGGACAGGTTTTGACTTC. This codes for CASSLDGTGFDF.

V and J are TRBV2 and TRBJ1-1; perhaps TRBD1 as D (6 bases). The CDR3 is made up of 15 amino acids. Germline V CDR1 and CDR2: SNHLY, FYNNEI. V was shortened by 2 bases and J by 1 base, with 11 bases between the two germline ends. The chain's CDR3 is CASSEFDRRNTEAFF. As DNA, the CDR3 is TGTGCCAGCAGTGAATTTGACAGGCGGAACACTGAAGCTTTCTTT.

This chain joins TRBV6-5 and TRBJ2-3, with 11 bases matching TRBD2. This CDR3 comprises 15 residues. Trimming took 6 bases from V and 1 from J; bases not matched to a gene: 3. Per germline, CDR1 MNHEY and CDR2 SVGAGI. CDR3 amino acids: CASSPGLAGTDTQYF. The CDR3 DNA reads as TGTGCCAGCAGCCCGGGACTAGCGGGCACAGATACGCAGTATTTT.

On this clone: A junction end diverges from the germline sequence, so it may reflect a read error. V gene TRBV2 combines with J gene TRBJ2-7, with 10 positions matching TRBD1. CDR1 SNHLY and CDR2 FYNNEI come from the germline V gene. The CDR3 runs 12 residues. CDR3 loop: CASSASAGQGVF. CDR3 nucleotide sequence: TGTGCCAGCAGTGCCTCCGCCGGACAGGGGGTGTTC.

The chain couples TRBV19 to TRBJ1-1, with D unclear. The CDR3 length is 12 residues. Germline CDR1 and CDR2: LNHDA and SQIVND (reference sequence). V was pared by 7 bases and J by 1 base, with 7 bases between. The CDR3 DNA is TGTGCCAGTAAGCCGGGGAACACTGAAGCTTTCTTT. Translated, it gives CASKPGNTEAFF.

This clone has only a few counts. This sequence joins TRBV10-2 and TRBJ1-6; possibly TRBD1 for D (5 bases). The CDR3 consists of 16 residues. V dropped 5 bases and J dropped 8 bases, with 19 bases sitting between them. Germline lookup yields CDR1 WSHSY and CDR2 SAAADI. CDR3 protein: CASSSGRGAFDSPLHF. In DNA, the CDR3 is TGCGCCAGCAGTTCCGGGCGGGGCGCCTTCGATTCACCCCTCCACTTT.

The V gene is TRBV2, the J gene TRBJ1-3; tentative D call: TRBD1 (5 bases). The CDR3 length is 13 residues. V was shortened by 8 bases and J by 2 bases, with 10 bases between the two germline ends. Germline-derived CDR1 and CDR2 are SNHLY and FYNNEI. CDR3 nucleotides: TGTGCCAGCCTAGGGGTGGCTGGAAACACCATATATTTT. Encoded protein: CASLGVAGNTIYF.

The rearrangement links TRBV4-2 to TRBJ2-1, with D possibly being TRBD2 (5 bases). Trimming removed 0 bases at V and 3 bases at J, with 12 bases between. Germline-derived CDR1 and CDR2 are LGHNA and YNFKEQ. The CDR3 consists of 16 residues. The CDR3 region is CASSQEISGLYNEQFF. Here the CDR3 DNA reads TGTGCCAGCAGCCAAGAAATCAGCGGCCTCTACAATGAGCAGTTCTTC.

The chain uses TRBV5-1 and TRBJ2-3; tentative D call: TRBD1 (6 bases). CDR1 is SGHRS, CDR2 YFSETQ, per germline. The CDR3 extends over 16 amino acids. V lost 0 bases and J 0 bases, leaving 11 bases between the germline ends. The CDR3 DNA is TGCGCCAGCAGCTTGGCCGAGGACAGCAGCACAGATACGCAGTATTTT. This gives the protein CASSLAEDSSTDTQYF.

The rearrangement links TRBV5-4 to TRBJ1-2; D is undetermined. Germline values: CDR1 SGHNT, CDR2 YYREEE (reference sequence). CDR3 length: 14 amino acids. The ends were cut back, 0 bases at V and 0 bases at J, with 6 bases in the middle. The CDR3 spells CASSLGASNYGYTF. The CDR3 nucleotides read TGTGCCAGCAGCTTGGGGGCCTCTAACTATGGCTACACCTTC.

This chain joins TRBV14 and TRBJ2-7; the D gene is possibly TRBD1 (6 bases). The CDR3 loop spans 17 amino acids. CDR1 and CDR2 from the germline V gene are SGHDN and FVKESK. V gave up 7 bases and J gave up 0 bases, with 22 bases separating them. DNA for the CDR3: TGTGCCAGCAACTCTAAAGAGTCCCAGGGGTACTCCTACGAGCAGTACTTC. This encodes CASNSKESQGYSYEQYF.

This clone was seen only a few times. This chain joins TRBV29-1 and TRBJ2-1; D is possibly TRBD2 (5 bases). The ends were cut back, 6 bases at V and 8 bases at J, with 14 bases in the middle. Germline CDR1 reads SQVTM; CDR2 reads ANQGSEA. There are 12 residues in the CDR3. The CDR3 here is CSVGFGDDEQFF. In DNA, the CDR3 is TGCAGCGTAGGCTTCGGGGATGATGAGCAGTTCTTC.

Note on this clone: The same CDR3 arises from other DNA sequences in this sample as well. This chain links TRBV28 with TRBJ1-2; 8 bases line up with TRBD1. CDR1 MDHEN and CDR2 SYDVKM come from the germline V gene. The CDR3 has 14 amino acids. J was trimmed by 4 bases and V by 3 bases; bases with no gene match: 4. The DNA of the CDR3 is TGTGCCAGCAGTTTGGGACAGGCGCTCTATGGCTACACCTTC. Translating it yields CASSLGQALYGYTF.

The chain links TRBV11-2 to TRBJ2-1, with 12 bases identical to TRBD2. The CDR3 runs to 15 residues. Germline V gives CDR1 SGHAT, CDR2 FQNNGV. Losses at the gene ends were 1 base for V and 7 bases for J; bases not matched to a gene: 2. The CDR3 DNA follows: TGTGCCAGCAGCTTAGGACTAGCGGGGGCAAATGAGCAGTTCTTC. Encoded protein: CASSLGLAGANEQFF.

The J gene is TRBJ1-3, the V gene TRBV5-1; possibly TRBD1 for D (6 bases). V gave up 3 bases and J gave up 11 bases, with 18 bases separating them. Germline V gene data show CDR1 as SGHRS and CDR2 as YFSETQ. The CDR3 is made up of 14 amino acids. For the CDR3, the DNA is TGCGCCAGCAGCTCCCCGGGGGGCGCGAGGGCCATATATTTT. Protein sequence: CASSSPGGARAIYF.

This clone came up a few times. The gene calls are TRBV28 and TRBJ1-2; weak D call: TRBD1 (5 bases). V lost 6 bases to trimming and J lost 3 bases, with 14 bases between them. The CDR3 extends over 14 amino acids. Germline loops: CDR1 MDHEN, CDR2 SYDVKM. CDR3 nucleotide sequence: TGTGCCAGCAGGACTGGGGCCTACTACTATGGCTACACCTTC. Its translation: CASRTGAYYYGYTF.

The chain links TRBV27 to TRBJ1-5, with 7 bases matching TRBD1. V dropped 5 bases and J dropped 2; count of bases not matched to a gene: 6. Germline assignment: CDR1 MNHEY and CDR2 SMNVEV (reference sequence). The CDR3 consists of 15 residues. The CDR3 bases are TGTGCCAGCAGTCTAACAGGGGCCCGCAATCAGCCCCAGCATTTT. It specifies CASSLTGARNQPQHF.

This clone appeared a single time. The CDR3 spells CASSQRTDNWNEQFF. CDR3 bases: TGCGCCAGCAGCCAGCGGACAGATAACTGGAATGAGCAGTTCTTC. The V call is TRBV4-1, the J call TRBJ2-1, with D perhaps matching TRBD1 (6 bases). The ends were cut back, 3 bases at V and 7 bases at J, with 16 bases in the middle. This CDR3 is built from 15 residues. Germline lookup yields CDR1 MGHRA and CDR2 YSYEKL.

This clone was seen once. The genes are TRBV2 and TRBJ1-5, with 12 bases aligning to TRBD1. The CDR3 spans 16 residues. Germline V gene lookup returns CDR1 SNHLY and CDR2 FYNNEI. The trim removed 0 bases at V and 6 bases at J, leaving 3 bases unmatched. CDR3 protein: CASSEAGTGGRQPQHF. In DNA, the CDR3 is TGTGCCAGCAGTGAAGCCGGGACAGGGGGCCGTCAGCCCCAGCATTTT. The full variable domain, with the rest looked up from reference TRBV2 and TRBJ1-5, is EPEVTQTPSHQVTQMGQEVILRCVPISNHLYFYWYRQILGQKVEFLVSFYNNEISEKSEIFDDQFSVERPDGSNFTLKIRSTKLEDSAMYFCASSEAGTGGRQPQHFGDGTRLSIL.

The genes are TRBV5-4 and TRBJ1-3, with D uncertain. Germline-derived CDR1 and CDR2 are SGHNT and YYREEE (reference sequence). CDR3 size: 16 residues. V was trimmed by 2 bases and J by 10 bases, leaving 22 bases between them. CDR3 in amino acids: CASSFGIDVSGGTIYF. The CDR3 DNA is TGTGCCAGCAGCTTTGGAATTGATGTCTCCGGCGGGACCATATATTTT. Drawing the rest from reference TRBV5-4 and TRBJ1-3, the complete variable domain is ETGVTQSPTHLIKTRGQQVTLRCSSQSGHNTVSWYQQALGQGPQFIFQYYREEENGRGNFPPRFSGLQFPNYSSELNVNALELDDSALYLCASSFGIDVSGGTIYFGEGSWLTVV.

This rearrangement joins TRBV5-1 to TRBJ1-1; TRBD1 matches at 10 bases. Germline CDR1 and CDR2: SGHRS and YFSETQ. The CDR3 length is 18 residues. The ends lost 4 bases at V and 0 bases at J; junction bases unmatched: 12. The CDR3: CASSPITGTGVVNTEAFF. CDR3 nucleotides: TGCGCCAGCAGCCCAATAACCGGGACAGGGGTGGTGAACACTGAAGCTTTCTTT.

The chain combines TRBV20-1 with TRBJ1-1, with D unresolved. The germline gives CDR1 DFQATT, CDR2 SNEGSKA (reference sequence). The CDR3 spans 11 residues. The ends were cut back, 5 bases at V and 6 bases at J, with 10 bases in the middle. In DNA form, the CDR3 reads TGCAGTGCTGGACTGGTGGCTGAAGCTTTCTTT. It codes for CSAGLVAEAFF.

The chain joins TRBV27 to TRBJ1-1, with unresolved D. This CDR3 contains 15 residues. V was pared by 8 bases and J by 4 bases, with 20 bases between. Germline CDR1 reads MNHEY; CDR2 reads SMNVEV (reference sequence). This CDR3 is CASRSPPGESTEAFF. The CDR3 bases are TGTGCCAGCCGGTCTCCTCCTGGGGAGAGCACTGAAGCTTTCTTT.

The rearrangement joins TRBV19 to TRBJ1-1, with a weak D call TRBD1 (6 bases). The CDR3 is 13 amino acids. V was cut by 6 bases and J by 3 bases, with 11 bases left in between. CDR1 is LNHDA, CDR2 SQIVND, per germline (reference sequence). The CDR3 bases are TGTGCCAGTAGCTTAAAGGGGGACACTGAAGCTTTCTTT. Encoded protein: CASSLKGDTEAFF.

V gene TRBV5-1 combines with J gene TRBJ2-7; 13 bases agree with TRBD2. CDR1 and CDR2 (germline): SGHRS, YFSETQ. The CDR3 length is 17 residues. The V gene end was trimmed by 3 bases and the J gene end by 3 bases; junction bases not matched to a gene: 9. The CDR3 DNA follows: TGCGCCAGCAGCTCCGAGGGACTAGCGGGACCCGACTACGAGCAGTACTTC. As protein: CASSSEGLAGPDYEQYF.